This T cell receptor (beta chain) originates from a study of T cells in Graves' hyperthyroidism and ophthalmopathy. At the level of the study: Pretreatment peripheral blood was obtained at initial diagnosis.

Study conclusions and caveats: Most thyroid clonotypes with frequency above 0.001 were detected in blood.

A few counts support this clonotype. What it recognizes is unknown. A Clinical Activity Score of at least 3, a NOSPECS grade of at least 4 and a duration under 3 months were recorded in the ophthalmopathy patients. The diagnoses drew upon clinical symptoms, serum thyroxine and TRAb, thyroid ultrasound and orbital computed tomography. Trimming stripped 3 bases from V and 2 bases from J, with 11 bases between. The CDR3 loop spans 15 amino acids. Germline lookup yields CDR1 MGHDK and CDR2 SYGVNS. Amplification of TCR beta CDR3 regions was performed using RNA transcripts as template. The HTBI primer set drove a first-round RT-PCR of the TCR CDR3. TCRdb re-called the multiplex PCR reads through MiXCR, storing one row per CDR3 protein. The data show roughly 350,000 distinct CDR3 sequences, roughly 13% seen once.

The sample consisted of blood. This clonotype was obtained from a woman aged 40 to 50 with Graves' ophthalmopathy. This sequence joins TRBV25-1 and TRBJ1-3; D is possibly TRBD1 (6 bases). CDR3 sequence: CASSDSRQAGNTIYF. As DNA, the CDR3 is TGTGCCAGCAGTGATTCCAGACAGGCTGGAAACACCATATATTTT.